This TCR beta chain was recorded in a study of early T cells in non-severe SARS-CoV-2 infection. About the study: Sequencing of bulk RNA from unsorted whole blood was done, without chain pairing.

Each single cDNA molecule received a unique molecular identifier. TCRdb re-derived calls from the 5' RACE reads in MiXCR, one entry per CDR3 protein. The sample holds about 92,000 distinct CDR3 sequences, around 15% seen once. Study findings and constraints: Lookups in VDJdb leaned toward anti-spike CD8 responses and missed private and CD4 specificities.

This CDR3 has 12 amino acids. The V and J ends lost 4 bases and 5 bases respectively, with 10 bases between them. Germline V gene sequence: CDR1 SQVTM, CDR2 ANQGSEA. This clonotype was seen more than once but under ten times. Its antigen is unidentified. This TCR came from an adult who was a healthcare worker with PCR-confirmed SARS-CoV-2 infection or an uninfected control (not recorded which). Sequencing was performed on whole blood. This rearrangement joins TRBV29-1 to TRBJ2-3; D remains unclear. CDR3 coding DNA: TGCAGCGTTGCGGTTGGTGGAGATACGCAGTATTTT. This translates into CSVAVGGDTQYF.